These 10 T cell receptor beta chains originate from one sample sequenced in a study of response to subunit inactivated influenza vaccine. In TCRdb, the RT-PCR reads were re-called with MiXCR into one record per CDR3 protein. The sample shows hundreds of thousands of distinct CDR3 sequences, approximately 24% of them seen only once. The material was CD4+ T cells sorted from PBMCs, obtained around 5 days after vaccination. These receptors were obtained from a man in his forties or fifties who received an inactivated influenza vaccine.

This clonotype has a handful of counts. This sequence joins TRBV7-2 and TRBJ2-5; TRBD1 or TRBD2 may be the D gene (5 bases each). V was cut by 2 bases and J by 5 bases, with 12 bases left in between. The CDR3 is 14 residues long. CDR1 is SGHTA, CDR2 FQGNSA, per germline. The CDR3 nucleotides are TGTGCCAGCAGCTTAACAGGTTCGGGGGAGACCCAGTACTTC. Translated: CASSLTGSGETQYF.

This sequence joins TRBV15 and TRBJ2-3, with TRBD2 as a possible D gene (7 bases). CDR3 length equals 16 residues. Germline V gives CDR1 LNHNV, CDR2 YYDKDF (reference sequence). Trimming stripped 0 bases from V and 4 bases from J, with 14 bases between. The CDR3 loop is CATSRDYAGASDTQYF. The CDR3, as DNA: TGTGCCACCAGCAGAGATTACGCGGGGGCATCAGATACGCAGTATTTT.

This clonotype was seen many times. The CDR3 sequence is CASSRGYGYTF. The CDR3 nucleotides read TGTGCCAGCAGTCGGGGGTATGGCTACACCTTC. This sequence joins TRBV12-3 or TRBV12-4 and TRBJ1-2; a weak D match, TRBD1 (5 bases). The length of the CDR3 is 11 residues. The ends were cut back, 5 bases at V and 5 bases at J, with 6 bases in the middle.

The rearrangement links TRBV6-1 to TRBJ1-4; D is unresolved. CDR3 length equals 17 residues. Trimming removed 6 bases at V and 0 bases at J, with 17 bases between. Germline V lookup: CDR1 MNHNS, CDR2 SASEGT. CDR3 sequence reads: CASSESIGRATNEKLFF. The CDR3 DNA follows: TGTGCCAGCAGCGAATCAATTGGAAGGGCAACTAATGAAAAACTGTTTTTT.

The sample holds a few counts of this clonotype. This rearrangement joins TRBV7-8 to TRBJ2-7; D is perhaps TRBD1 or TRBD2 (5 bases each). The CDR3 length is 14 residues. Looked up from germline, CDR1 is SGHVS and CDR2 is FQNEAQ. With 2 bases removed from V and 6 bases from J, the gap between germline ends came to 14 bases. CDR3 nucleotide sequence: TGTGCCAGCAGCTTATTAGGGAAGGGGAGCGAGCAGTACTTC. Translation gives CASSLLGKGSEQYF.

A single count supports this clonotype. V and J are TRBV15 and TRBJ2-4; 7 nucleotides align to TRBD2. The CDR3 extends over 16 amino acids. Germline CDR1 is LNHNV and CDR2 is YYDKDF (reference sequence). V dropped 0 bases and J dropped 7; count of bases not matched to a gene: 9. CDR3 sequence: CATSRDGVAGRNIQYF. The CDR3 DNA sequence: TGTGCCACCAGCAGAGATGGGGTAGCGGGCAGGAACATTCAGTACTTC.

To note about this clonotype: One end of the junction fails to match germline, which may point to a read error. The chain recombines TRBV19 with TRBJ2-1, with D possibly called TRBD1 or TRBD2 (6 bases each). Per the germline V gene, CDR1 is LNHDA and CDR2 is SQIVND (reference sequence). CDR3 size: 15 residues. The CDR3 loop reads CASKGGVGSYNEQFF. The CDR3 bases are TGTGCCAGTAAGGGGGGTGTCGGCTCCTACAACGAGCAGTTCTTC.

V and J are TRBV10-3 and TRBJ1-6, with no clear D. V gave up 3 bases and J gave up 6 bases, with 9 bases separating them. The CDR3 runs 14 residues. Germline-derived CDR1 and CDR2 are ENHRY and SYGVKD. This CDR3 is CAISDLASNSPLHF. Written as DNA, the CDR3 is TGTGCCATCAGTGATTTGGCCAGTAATTCACCCCTCCACTTT.

This chain uses TRBV6-1 with TRBJ1-6; 10 positions agree with TRBD1. The CDR3 extends over 15 amino acids. The germline CDR1 and CDR2 sequences are MNHNS and SASEGT. With V trimmed by 5 bases and J by 6 bases, 4 bases remained unmatched. The CDR3 nucleotides read TGTGCCAGCAGTAGACAGGGGGCTGGTAATTCACCCCTCCACTTT. As protein: CASSRQGAGNSPLHF.

This clonotype was counted between two and nine times. The chain uses TRBV24-1 and TRBJ2-3; D is perhaps TRBD1 (5 bases). Trimming cost V 3 bases and J 4 bases, with 13 bases left between them. Germline V gene lookup returns CDR1 KGHDR and CDR2 SFDVKD. CDR3 length: 15 residues. This chain's CDR3 is CATSDPGSQADTQYF. The DNA of the CDR3 is TGTGCCACCAGTGATCCCGGTTCACAGGCAGATACGCAGTATTTT.